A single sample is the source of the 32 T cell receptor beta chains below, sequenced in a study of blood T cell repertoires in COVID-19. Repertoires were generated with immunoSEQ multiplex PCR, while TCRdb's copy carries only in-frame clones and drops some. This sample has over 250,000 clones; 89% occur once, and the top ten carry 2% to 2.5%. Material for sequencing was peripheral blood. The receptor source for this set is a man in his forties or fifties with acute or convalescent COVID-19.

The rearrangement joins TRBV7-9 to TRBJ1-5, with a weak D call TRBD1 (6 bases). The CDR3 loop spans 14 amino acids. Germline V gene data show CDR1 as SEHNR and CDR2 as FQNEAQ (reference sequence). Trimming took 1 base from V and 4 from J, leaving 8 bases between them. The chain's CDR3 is CASSLGTGNQPQHF. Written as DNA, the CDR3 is TGTGCCAGCAGCTTAGGAACAGGGAATCAGCCCCAGCATTTT.

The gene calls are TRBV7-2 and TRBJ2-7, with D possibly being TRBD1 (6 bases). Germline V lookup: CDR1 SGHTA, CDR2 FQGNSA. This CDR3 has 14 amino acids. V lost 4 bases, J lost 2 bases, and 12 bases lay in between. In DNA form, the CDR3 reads TGTGCCAGCAGCTCCGGACAGAGGACCTACGAGCAGTACTTC. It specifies CASSSGQRTYEQYF.

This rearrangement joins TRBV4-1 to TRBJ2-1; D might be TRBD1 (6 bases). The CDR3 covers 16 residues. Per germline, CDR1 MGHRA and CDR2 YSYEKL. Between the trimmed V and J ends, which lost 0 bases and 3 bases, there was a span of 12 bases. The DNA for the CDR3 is TGCGCCAGCAGCCAAGAAGGGGAGACAGGCTACAATGAGCAGTTCTTC. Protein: CASSQEGETGYNEQFF.

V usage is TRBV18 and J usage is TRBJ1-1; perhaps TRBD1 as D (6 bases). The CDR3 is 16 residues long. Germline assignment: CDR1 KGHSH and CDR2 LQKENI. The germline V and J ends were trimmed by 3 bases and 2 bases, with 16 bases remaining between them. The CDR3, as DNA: TGTGCCAGCTCACCTTGGAAACAGGGTAGAAACACTGAAGCTTTCTTT. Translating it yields CASSPWKQGRNTEAFF. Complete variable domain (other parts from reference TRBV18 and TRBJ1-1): NAGVMQNPRHLVRRRGQEARLRCSPMKGHSHVYWYRQLPEEGLKFMVYLQKENIIDESGMPKERFSAEFPKEGPSILRIQQVVRGDSAAYFCASSPWKQGRNTEAFFGQGTRLTVV.

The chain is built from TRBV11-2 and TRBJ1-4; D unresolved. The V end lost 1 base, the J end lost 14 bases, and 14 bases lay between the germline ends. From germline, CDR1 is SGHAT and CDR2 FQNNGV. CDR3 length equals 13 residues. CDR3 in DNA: TGTGCCAGCAGCTTAGTTTCGGGGTATAGTCTGTTTTTT. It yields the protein CASSLVSGYSLFF. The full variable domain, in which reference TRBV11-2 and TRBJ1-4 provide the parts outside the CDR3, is EAGVAQSPRYKIIEKRQSVAFWCNPISGHATLYWYQQILGQGPKLLIQFQNNGVVDDSQLPKDRFSAERLKGVDSTLKIQPAKLEDSAVYLCASSLVSGYSLFFGSGTQLSVL.

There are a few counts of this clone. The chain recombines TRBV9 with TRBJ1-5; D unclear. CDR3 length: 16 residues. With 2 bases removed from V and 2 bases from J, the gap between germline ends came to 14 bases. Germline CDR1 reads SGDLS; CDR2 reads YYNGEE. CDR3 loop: CASSVVGVVGNQPQHF. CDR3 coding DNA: TGTGCCAGCAGCGTGGTGGGAGTGGTTGGCAATCAGCCCCAGCATTTT.

As DNA, the CDR3 is TGCAGCGCGGGACAGGGGCCGGGGACTGAAGCTTTCTTT. Amino acid sequence: CSAGQGPGTEAFF. The V call is TRBV29-1, the J call TRBJ1-1; 10 nucleotides align to TRBD1. Per the germline V gene, CDR1 is SQVTM and CDR2 is ANQGSEA. This CDR3 spans 13 amino acids. Trimming removed 7 bases from V and 5 bases from J; junction bases left unmatched: 7.

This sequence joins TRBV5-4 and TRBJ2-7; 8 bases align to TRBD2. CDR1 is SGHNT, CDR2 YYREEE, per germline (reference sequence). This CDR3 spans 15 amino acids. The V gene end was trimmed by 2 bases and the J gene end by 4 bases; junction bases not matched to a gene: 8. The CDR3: CASSFGPGGAYEQYF. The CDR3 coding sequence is TGTGCCAGCAGCTTCGGACCCGGGGGGGCATACGAGCAGTACTTC.

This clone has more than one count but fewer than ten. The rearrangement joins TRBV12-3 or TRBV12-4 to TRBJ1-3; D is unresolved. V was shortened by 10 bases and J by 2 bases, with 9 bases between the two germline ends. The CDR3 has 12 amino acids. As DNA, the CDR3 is TGTGCCACCCTATTCACTGGAAACACCATATATTTT. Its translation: CATLFTGNTIYF.

Here the CDR3 reads CASSASVPGQSYYEQYF. The CDR3 nucleotides are TGTGCCAGCAGTGCCTCCGTCCCGGGACAGTCCTACTACGAGCAGTACTTC. This chain links TRBV6-1 with TRBJ2-7; 7 nucleotides line up with TRBD1. This CDR3 spans 17 amino acids. CDR1 MNHNS and CDR2 SASEGT come from the germline V gene. Trimming at V came to 4 bases and at J to 3 bases, leaving 15 bases not matched to a gene.

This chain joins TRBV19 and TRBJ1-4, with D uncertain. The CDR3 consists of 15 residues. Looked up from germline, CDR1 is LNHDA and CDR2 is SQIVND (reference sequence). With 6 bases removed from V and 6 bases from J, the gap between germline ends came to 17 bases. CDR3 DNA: TGTGCCAGTAGGGGGATTTTGAGCGGGGATGAAAAACTGTTTTTT. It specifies CASRGILSGDEKLFF.

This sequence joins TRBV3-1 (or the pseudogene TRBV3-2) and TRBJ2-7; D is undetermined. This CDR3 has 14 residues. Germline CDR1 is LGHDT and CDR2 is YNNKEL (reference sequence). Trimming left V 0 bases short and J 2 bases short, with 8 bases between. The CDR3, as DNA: TGTGCCAGCAGCCAAGATCCCCCCGCCTACGAGCAGTACTTC. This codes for CASSQDPPAYEQYF.

Here the CDR3 DNA reads TGTGCCAGCAGTGGGGGGACAGATACGCAGTATTTT. Protein: CASSGGTDTQYF. This rearrangement joins TRBV5-4 to TRBJ2-3; weak D call: TRBD2 (6 bases). Deletions cut 5 bases from V and 3 bases from J, with 7 bases between. Germline V gene lookup returns CDR1 SGHNT and CDR2 YYREEE (reference sequence). The CDR3 extends over 12 amino acids.

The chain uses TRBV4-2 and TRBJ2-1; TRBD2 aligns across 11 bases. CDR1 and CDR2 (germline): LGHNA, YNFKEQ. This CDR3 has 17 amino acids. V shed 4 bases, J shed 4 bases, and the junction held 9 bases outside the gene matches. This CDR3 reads CASSPLSTSGGYNEQFF. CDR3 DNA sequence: TGTGCCAGCAGCCCCCTATCCACTAGCGGGGGATACAATGAGCAGTTCTTC.

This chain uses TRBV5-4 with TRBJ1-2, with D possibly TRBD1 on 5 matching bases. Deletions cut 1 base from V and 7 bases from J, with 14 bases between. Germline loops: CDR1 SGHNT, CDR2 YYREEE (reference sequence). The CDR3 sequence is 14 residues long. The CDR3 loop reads CASSLNQQDLGYTF. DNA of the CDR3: TGTGCCAGCAGCTTGAACCAACAGGATCTTGGCTACACCTTC.

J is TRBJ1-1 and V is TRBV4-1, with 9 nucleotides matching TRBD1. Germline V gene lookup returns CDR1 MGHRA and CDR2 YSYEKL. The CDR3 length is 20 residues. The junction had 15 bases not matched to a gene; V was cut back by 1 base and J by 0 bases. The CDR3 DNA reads TGCGCCAGCAGCCAAGCGGGCCGACGGGGGACAGGGTATATGAACACTGAAGCTTTCTTT. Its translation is CASSQAGRRGTGYMNTEAFF.

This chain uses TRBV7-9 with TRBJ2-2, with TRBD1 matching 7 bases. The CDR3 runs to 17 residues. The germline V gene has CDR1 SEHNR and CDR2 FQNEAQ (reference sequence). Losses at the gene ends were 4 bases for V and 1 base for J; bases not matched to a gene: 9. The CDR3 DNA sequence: TGTGCCAGCAGCTCAAGGGGGACAGTGGGGAACACCGGGGAGCTGTTTTTT. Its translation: CASSSRGTVGNTGELFF.

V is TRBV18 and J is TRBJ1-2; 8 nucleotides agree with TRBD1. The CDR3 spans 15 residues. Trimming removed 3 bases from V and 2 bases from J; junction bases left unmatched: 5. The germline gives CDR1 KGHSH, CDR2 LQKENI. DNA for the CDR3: TGTGCCAGCTCACCCGTGGACAGGGCGAACTATGGCTACACCTTC. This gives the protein CASSPVDRANYGYTF.

CDR3 region: CASSPGTGNTEAFF. DNA for the CDR3: TGTGCCAGCAGCCCCGGGACAGGGAACACTGAAGCTTTCTTT. The rearrangement links TRBV11-2 to TRBJ1-1; 8 bases align to TRBD1. The CDR3 spans 14 residues. V shed 5 bases and J 1 base; nucleotides not matched to a gene: 3. Germline V gene lookup returns CDR1 SGHAT and CDR2 FQNNGV.

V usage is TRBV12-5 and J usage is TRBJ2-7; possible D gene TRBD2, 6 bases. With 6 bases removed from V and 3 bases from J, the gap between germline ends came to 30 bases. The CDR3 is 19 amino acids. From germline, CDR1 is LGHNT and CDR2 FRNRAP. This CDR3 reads CASGNPSIGLVRGYYEQYF. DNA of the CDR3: TGTGCTAGTGGCAATCCGTCCATTGGTTTGGTGCGGGGATACTACGAGCAGTACTTC.

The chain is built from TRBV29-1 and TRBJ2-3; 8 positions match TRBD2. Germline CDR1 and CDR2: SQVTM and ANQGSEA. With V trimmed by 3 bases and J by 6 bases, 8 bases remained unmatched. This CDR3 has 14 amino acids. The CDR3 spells CSVDFGGARDTQYF. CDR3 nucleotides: TGCAGCGTTGATTTCGGGGGGGCTCGGGATACGCAGTATTTT.

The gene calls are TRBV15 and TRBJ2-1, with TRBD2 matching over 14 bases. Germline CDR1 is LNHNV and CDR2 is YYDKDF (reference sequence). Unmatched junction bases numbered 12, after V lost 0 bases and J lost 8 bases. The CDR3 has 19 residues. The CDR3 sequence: CATSRDRLAGGPMTDEQFF. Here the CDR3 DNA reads TGTGCCACCAGCAGAGATCGACTAGCGGGGGGGCCGATGACAGATGAGCAGTTCTTC.

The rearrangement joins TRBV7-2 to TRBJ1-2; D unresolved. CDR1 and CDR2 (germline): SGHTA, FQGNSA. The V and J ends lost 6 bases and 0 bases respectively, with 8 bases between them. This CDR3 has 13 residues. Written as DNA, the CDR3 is TGTGCCAGCAGGAGAGAAACTAACTATGGCTACACCTTC. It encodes CASRRETNYGYTF.

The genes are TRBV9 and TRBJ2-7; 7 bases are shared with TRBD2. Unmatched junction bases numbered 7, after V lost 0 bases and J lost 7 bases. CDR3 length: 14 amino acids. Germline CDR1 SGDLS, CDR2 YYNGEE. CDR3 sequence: CASSVAGGTWEQYF. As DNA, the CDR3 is TGTGCCAGCAGCGTAGCGGGGGGAACGTGGGAGCAGTACTTC.

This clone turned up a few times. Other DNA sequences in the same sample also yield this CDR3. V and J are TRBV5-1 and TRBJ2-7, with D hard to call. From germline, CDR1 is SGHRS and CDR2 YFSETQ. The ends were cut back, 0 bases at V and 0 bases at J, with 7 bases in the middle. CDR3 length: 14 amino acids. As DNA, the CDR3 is TGCGCCAGCAGCTTGGACCCGAGCTCCTACGAGCAGTACTTC. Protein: CASSLDPSSYEQYF. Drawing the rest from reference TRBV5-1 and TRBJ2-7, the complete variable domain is KAGVTQTPRYLIKTRGQQVTLSCSPISGHRSVSWYQQTPGQGLQFLFEYFSETQRNKGNFPGRFSGRQFSNSRSEMNVSTLELGDSALYLCASSLDPSSYEQYFGPGTRLTVT.

CDR3 sequence: CASSLAPTGGKDGYTF. The CDR3 nucleotides read TGTGCCAGCAGCTTAGCCCCGACAGGGGGCAAGGATGGCTACACCTTC. The rearrangement uses TRBV13 and TRBJ1-2; 10 nucleotides align to TRBD1. The CDR3 is 16 residues long. V was pared by 1 base and J by 6 bases, with 8 bases of the junction left unmatched. Looked up from germline, CDR1 is PRHDT and CDR2 is FYEKMQ (reference sequence).

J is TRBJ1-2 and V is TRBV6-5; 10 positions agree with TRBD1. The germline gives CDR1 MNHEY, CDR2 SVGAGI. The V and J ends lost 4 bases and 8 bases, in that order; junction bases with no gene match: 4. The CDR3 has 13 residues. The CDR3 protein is CASSLDRGVGYTF. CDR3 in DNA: TGTGCCAGCAGTTTGGACAGGGGGGTGGGCTACACCTTC.

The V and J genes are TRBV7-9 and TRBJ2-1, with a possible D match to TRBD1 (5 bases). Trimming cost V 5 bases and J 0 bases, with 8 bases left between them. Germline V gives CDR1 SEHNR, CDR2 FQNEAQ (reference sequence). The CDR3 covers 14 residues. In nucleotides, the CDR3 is TGTGCCAGCAGCATCAGGGACTCCTACAATGAGCAGTTCTTC. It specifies CASSIRDSYNEQFF. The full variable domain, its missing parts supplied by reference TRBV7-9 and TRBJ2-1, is DTGVSQNPRHKITKRGQNVTFRCDPISEHNRLYWYRQTLGQGPEFLTYFQNEAQLEKSRLLSDRFSAERPKGSFSTLEIQRTEQGDSAMYLCASSIRDSYNEQFFGPGTRLTVL.

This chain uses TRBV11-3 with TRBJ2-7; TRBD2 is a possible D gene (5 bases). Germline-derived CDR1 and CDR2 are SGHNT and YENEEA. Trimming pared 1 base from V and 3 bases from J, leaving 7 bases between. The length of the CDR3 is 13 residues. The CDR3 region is CASSLGGGYEQYF. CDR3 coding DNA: TGTGCCAGCAGCTTAGGTGGAGGCTACGAGCAGTACTTC.

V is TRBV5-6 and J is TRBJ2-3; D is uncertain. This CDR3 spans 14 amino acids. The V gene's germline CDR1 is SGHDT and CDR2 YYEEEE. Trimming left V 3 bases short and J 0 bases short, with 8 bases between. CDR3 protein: CASSYGGSTDTQYF. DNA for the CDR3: TGTGCCAGCAGCTACGGCGGTAGCACAGATACGCAGTATTTT.

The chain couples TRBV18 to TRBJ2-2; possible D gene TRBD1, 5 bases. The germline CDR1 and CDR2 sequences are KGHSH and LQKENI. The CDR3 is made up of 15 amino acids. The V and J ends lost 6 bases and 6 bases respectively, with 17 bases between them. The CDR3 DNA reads TGTGCCAGCTCGGATCAGGGTCTGGCCGCCGGGGAGCTGTTTTTT. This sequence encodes CASSDQGLAAGELFF.

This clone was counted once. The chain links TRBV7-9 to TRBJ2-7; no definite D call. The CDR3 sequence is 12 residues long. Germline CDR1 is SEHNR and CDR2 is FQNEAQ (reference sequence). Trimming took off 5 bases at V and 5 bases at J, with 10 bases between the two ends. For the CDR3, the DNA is TGTGCCAGCAGCCTAATTCCCGACGAGCAGTACTTC. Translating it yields CASSLIPDEQYF.